This entry is about one T cell receptor beta chain. There are many counts of this clonotype. This receptor's antigen is unknown. Base qualities were left out, and no much larger clone turns up one base away. The library was built by means of multiplex PCR. The instrument given in TCRdb is Illumina HiSeq 4000. CDR3 regions were amplified by Arm-PCR with iRepertoire HTBI primers to construct TCR beta libraries. Gel purification was performed on PCR products prior to sequencing. Per the original workflow: Across samples, fewer than 70 TRBV and around 15 TRBJ segments were identified and used for gene usage analysis of CDR3 amino acid clonotypes. Filtered high-quality paired reads were merged into contigs using COPE and FqMerger. Contigs were aligned with BLAST to IMGT TRBV, TRBD and TRBJ reference genes, and CDR3 was defined per IMGT. Clonotypes above 0.1% frequency were classified as highly expanded clones. Shannon entropy served as the measure of repertoire diversity, while the Gini coefficient captured V-J evenness. Clonotypes shared by more than one individual were considered public. Starting from the raw public reads, TCRdb applied fastp trimming at Q25, assembled clones with MiXCR and retained in-frame beta chains. Records with the same CDR3 protein are collapsed into one entry carrying the most frequent genes and DNA. The V and J calls come from TCRdb's annotation, not from the publication. The sample includes 600,000 to 850,000 distinct CDR3 sequences, with around 30% observed a single time. The ten largest clonotypes hold 42% of the sample.

The time point label here, explained by the study, means: persistent/refractory GD, antithyroid drugs over 5 years with positive TRAb. RNA was extracted from PBMCs in TRIzol for both TCR sequencing and RNA sequencing. The diagnosis of Graves' disease followed American Thyroid Association guidelines. Recruitment of patients was carried out at an endocrinology department in Xi'an, China. Each patient gave 9 to 10 milliliters of peripheral blood, collected in an EDTA anticoagulant tube. Ficoll Paque Plus density gradient separation was used to isolate PBMCs, and no further T cell sorting was done. RNA quality was checked with an Agilent 2100 Bioanalyzer and agarose gel, and concentration with a NanoDrop 2000. This entry belongs to a study of regulatory T cells in long-lasting Graves disease (dated by TCRdb to about 2021). The study in broad terms: Persistent Graves' disease meant more than 5 years of antithyroid drug treatment with TSH receptor autoantibodies that stayed positive. Persistent Graves' disease patients were compared with newly diagnosed Graves' disease patients by peripheral blood TCR sequencing and RNA sequencing. The study was registered as a clinical trial and conducted in China. In the clinical cohort, patients with persistent Graves' disease had used antithyroid drugs for an average of approximately eleven years. A total of 35 or so samples were covered by TCR sequencing, comprising 13 persistent and about 20 newly diagnosed Graves' disease patients.

After removal of 5 bases from V and 5 bases from J, the junction retains 7 bases not matched to a gene. From the cysteine up to the phenylalanine, the CDR3 has a length of 14 residues. Of the read, only the CDR3 DNA is kept; its 42 bases are in frame from base 1. Via the germline V gene, CDR1 is SGHTA and CDR2 FQGNSA. Results and caveats for the whole study, not just this receptor: As a limitation, the authors acknowledged that the small sample size may reduce accuracy. Sequencing and analysis were limited to the TCR beta chain. A larger number of public clonotypes was shared among persistent patients (approximately 2,500) than among newly diagnosed patients (roughly 970). Compared with newly diagnosed patients, patients with persistent Graves' disease had lower TCR Shannon entropy and fewer highly expanded clones, which suggests clonal expansion. The study examined only peripheral blood because the primary lesion, thyroid tissue, could not be accessed. Preferential use of TRBV28, TRBJ1-2 and TRBJ2-5 was observed in persistent disease, whereas TRBV20-1 and TRBJ2-1 were favored in newly diagnosed disease.

The material was peripheral blood mononuclear cells (PBMCs), obtained when the disease was refractory, from a patient treated with antithyroid drugs. The sequence derives from a female donor with Graves disease. This chain joins TRBV7-2 to TRBJ2-7; 9 junctional bases match TRBD1. The CDR3 protein is CASSPPGQGHEQYF. The nucleotide sequence is given as TGTGCCAGCAGCCCACCGGGACAGGGCCACGAGCAGTACTTC.